This TCR beta chain was retrieved from a study of shared clonotypes between healthy human individuals. Study observations and caveats: The study generally estimated greater richness for naive than memory subsets.

With regard to this clone: The antigen is unknown.

Measured with immunoSEQ multiplex PCR; TCRdb has only the in-frame clones, and not every one. Among 2 million or so clones listed, approximately 95% were seen once. Trimming took 6 bases from V and 5 from J, leaving 11 bases between them. Germline CDR1 reads KGHSH; CDR2 reads LQKENI. The CDR3 covers 13 residues. Donors included only healthy HIV-negative adults lacking recent acute infections or vaccinations. Donors, without exception, were Caucasian adults residing in Nashville, Tennessee. Division of CD4+ cells produced a CD45RA+ naive subset and a CD45RA-negative memory subset. The TCR sequence derives from a man in his late teens or twenties in good health. The sample was naive CD4+ T cells sorted from blood. Subset: CD45RA+ positively selected. The chain combines TRBV18 with TRBJ2-1; D is perhaps TRBD1 or TRBD2 (5 bases each). DNA for the CDR3: TGTGCCAGCTCTTGGGACCAAAACAATGAGCAGTTCTTC. Translating gives CASSWDQNNEQFF.